This is a list of T cell receptor beta chains from one sample in a study of blood T cell repertoires in COVID-19. Profiled with immunoSEQ multiplex PCR; TCRdb holds only in-frame clones, not every one. The sample holds about 52,000 clones, about 84% seen once. Sequenced material: peripheral blood. These receptors all come from a woman at least 80 years old with acute or convalescent COVID-19. Both conserved end residues are part of each CDR3. Size is omitted from some rows. Given values are once, few, many or a class for expanded clones.

CASRTGTGQTSSYNEQFF . TRBJ2-1 TRBV2
CASSLDFRDEQYF . TRBJ2-7 TRBV5-4
CASSPGTGVRGYTF . TRBJ1-2 TRBV18
CASSVERWVPNEQFF . TRBJ2-1 TRBV9
CASSRGQGGQPQHF . TRBJ1-5 TRBV4-1
CASSVGYEQYF . TRBJ2-7 TRBV11-2
CASTQGAKTQYF . TRBJ2-5 TRBV2
CASSPLLDSQFF . TRBJ2-1 TRBV18
CASSPGGLAGYNEQFF . TRBJ2-1 TRBV11-3
CASSFPQGAATNEKLFF . TRBJ1-4 TRBV7-3
CASSPQDFDYGYTF few TRBJ1-2 TRBV5-1
CASSANRRPQETQYF . TRBJ2-5 TRBV10-1
CASSMGLDSPRELFF . TRBJ2-2 TRBV7-6
CASSPPGLPRGGPYEQYF . TRBJ2-7 TRBV4-1
CASSRDRGSLGYTF . TRBJ1-2 TRBV3-1/TRBV3-2
CASSRDRQANYGYTF once TRBJ1-2 TRBV19
CASSLEGGTSGNTIYF . TRBJ1-3 TRBV11-3
CASSQDPDRGNQPQHF . TRBJ1-5 TRBV3-1/TRBV3-2
CASSLARGGPDPQHF . TRBJ1-5 TRBV7-9
CASRGQTTNEKLFF . TRBJ1-4 TRBV2
CASSSQGYYGYTF . TRBJ1-2 TRBV14
CAITEGEGSYEQYF . TRBJ2-7 TRBV10-3
CASSVGTVPSTDTQYF once TRBJ2-3 TRBV9
CASSPGTDYGYTF few TRBJ1-2 TRBV7-3
CASSLARYTEAFF . TRBJ1-1 TRBV11-2
CASSSNGGSYGYTF . TRBJ1-2 TRBV9
CASSLGGSGTGELFF . TRBJ2-2 TRBV5-1
CASSQLGPDTEAFF once TRBJ1-1 TRBV3-1/TRBV3-2
CASSLGSGSYGYTF . TRBJ1-2 TRBV28
CASSPRMDSNYGYTF . TRBJ1-2 TRBV7-2
CASSPRDRNTGELFF . TRBJ2-2 TRBV5-4
CASSLEVASSPNGYTF . TRBJ1-2 TRBV7-8
CASSPQGGRGSSPLHF few TRBJ1-6 TRBV7-9
CASSDPIEAGDTGELFF . TRBJ2-2 TRBV6-1
CASSLAAGSVNEQFF . TRBJ2-1 TRBV5-4
CASGGGRGTTDTQYF . TRBJ2-3 TRBV6-5
CASSLLQGRVTEAFF . TRBJ1-1 TRBV7-9
CASSPRVGGASYNEQFF once TRBJ2-1 TRBV4-1
CASSETGGSGYTF . TRBJ1-2 TRBV5-1
CASRRDRYPDTQYF . TRBJ2-3 TRBV2
CASSLSRFGNSPLHF few TRBJ1-6 TRBV7-9
CASSLDGTIHNEQFF few TRBJ2-1 TRBV11-3
CASSSGLASTDTQYF . TRBJ2-3 TRBV5-8
CASSHRESGNTIYF . TRBJ1-3 TRBV3-1/TRBV3-2
CASSQGGLPEGETQYF . TRBJ2-5 TRBV3-1/TRBV3-2